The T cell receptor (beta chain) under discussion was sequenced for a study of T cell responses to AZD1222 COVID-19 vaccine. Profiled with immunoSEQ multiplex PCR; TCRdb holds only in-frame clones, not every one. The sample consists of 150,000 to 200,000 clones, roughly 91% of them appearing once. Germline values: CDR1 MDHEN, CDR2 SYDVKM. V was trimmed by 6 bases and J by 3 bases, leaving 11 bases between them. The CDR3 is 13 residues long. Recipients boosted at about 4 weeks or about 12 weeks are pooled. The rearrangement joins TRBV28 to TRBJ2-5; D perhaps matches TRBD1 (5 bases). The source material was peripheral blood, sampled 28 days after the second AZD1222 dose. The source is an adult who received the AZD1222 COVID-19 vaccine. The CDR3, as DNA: TGTGCCAGCAGAAGGGGTGGGGAAGAGACCCAGTACTTC. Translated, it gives CASRRGGEETQYF.